There are many counts of the clone carrying this T cell receptor beta chain. This specimen belongs to a study of cytomegalovirus exposure and HLA in healthy donors. PCR used 60 Vbeta primers and 13 Jbeta primers. Repertoires were generated with immunoSEQ multiplex PCR, while TCRdb's copy carries only in-frame clones and drops some. The sample has roughly 180,000 clones; 80% are singletons. The CDR3 consists of 14 residues. V shed 4 bases and J 5 bases; nucleotides not matched to a gene: 6. The origin of this receptor is a woman between 50 and 59 years old in good health and CMV-seropositive. What was sequenced was PBMCs. This rearrangement joins TRBV5-3 to TRBJ1-5; 7 bases fit TRBD1. TRBV5-3 is noted as an ORF with a role that remains uncertain. The CDR3, as DNA: TGTGCCAGAAGCCTACCACAGGGGTATCAGCCCCAGCATTTT. Translated, it gives CARSLPQGYQPQHF.